The T cell receptor beta chain described here comes from a study of cytomegalovirus exposure and HLA in healthy donors. Study observations and caveats: Follow-up analysis later connected one missense variant in DCLRE1C with trimming of TCR beta V- and J-genes. There were some V segments, including TRBV6-2 and TRBV6-3, excluded as indistinguishable.

CDR1 and CDR2 from the germline V gene are SGDLS and YYNGEE. The CDR3 has 15 amino acids. J lost 2 bases, V lost 7 bases, and 8 bases had no gene match. PCR used 60 Vbeta primers and 13 Jbeta primers. The assay was immunoSEQ multiplex PCR, and TCRdb's table has in-frame clones only and misses some. The data hold about 120,000 clones, with about 75% observed a single time. Remarks on this clone: Its antigen is not identified.

Donors sampled were nominally healthy, though unrecorded immune exposures were likely. This clonotype was obtained from a man between 60 and 70 years old in good health and CMV-seropositive. The sequenced sample was PBMCs. The J gene is TRBJ2-5, the V gene TRBV9; 10 bases are a match to TRBD2. The CDR3 DNA reads as TGTGCCAGCGGACTGGAGCGGGGGGGGCAAGAGACCCAGTACTTC. Residues: CASGLERGGQETQYF.